In its sample, the clone carrying this T cell receptor (beta chain) was seen many times. Its antigen is not identified. The CDR3 end falls 3 residues outside the read, so it is completed with the germline J gene. V shed 0 bases and J shed 4 bases, with 16 bases lying between them. Per germline, CDR1 SGHRS and CDR2 YFSETQ. CDR3 length equals 16 residues. This record belongs to a study of T cell clonality in common variable immunodeficiency. Findings and caveats of the study: The cause of increased CVID clonality remains unclear without subpopulation sequencing.

TCRdb keeps only in-frame clones here, not all; method: immunoSEQ multiplex PCR. The sample presents some 52,000 clones, none singletons. Sequenced material: peripheral blood mononuclear cells. V is TRBV5-1 and J is TRBJ1-1, with D perhaps matching TRBD1 (5 bases). The TCR was taken from a person aged 18 to 75 in good health. The DNA read from the CDR3 is TGCGCCAGCAGCTTGGGCTTGTGTATTAGGGGCACTGAA. It codes for CASSLGLCIRGTE. The full CDR3 protein is CASSLGLCIRGTEAFF.